The 32 T cell receptor beta chains listed next were all sequenced from one sample in a study of cytomegalovirus exposure and HLA in healthy donors. The PCR used 60 Vbeta and 13 Jbeta primers. TCRdb keeps only in-frame clones here, not all; method: immunoSEQ multiplex PCR. The repertoire consists of approximately 90,000 clones, with about 63% occurring once and the leading ten covering around 6.5%. The sequencing sample was made of PBMCs. These receptors were taken from a woman between 25 and 40 years old in good health and CMV-seronegative.

V usage is TRBV15 and J usage is TRBJ1-1; 10 nucleotides match TRBD1. V shed 4 bases, J shed 0 bases, and the junction held 5 bases outside the gene matches. This CDR3 is built from 16 residues. Germline loops: CDR1 LNHNV, CDR2 YYDKDF (reference sequence). CDR3 region: CATSKRTGGMNTEAFF. The DNA of the CDR3 is TGTGCCACCAGCAAACGGACAGGGGGGATGAACACTGAAGCTTTCTTT.

The V and J genes are TRBV7-2 and TRBJ2-3; TRBD2 aligns across 10 bases. This CDR3 is 15 amino acids long. Trimming at V came to 5 bases and at J to 4 bases, leaving 6 bases not matched to a gene. The V gene's germline CDR1 is SGHTA and CDR2 FQGNSA. CDR3 protein: CASSTQLAGADTQYF. The CDR3 bases are TGTGCCAGCAGCACCCAGCTAGCGGGAGCAGATACGCAGTATTTT. Variable domain in full (rest from reference TRBV7-2 and TRBJ2-3): GAGVSQSPSNKVTEKGKDVELRCDPISGHTALYWYRQSLGQGLEFLIYFQGNSAPDKSGLPSDRFSAERTGGSVSTLTIQRTQQEDSAVYLCASSTQLAGADTQYFGPGTRLTVL.

The chain joins TRBV5-1 to TRBJ1-2; tentative D call: TRBD1 (6 bases). Germline V gene lookup returns CDR1 SGHRS and CDR2 YFSETQ. The CDR3 totals 14 residues. Trimming pared 0 bases from V and 4 bases from J, leaving 10 bases between. The CDR3 region is CASSLEDSGYGYTF. The DNA of the CDR3 is TGCGCCAGCAGCTTGGAGGACAGTGGCTATGGCTACACCTTC. The full variable domain, with the rest looked up from reference TRBV5-1 and TRBJ1-2, is KAGVTQTPRYLIKTRGQQVTLSCSPISGHRSVSWYQQTPGQGLQFLFEYFSETQRNKGNFPGRFSGRQFSNSRSEMNVSTLELGDSALYLCASSLEDSGYGYTFGSGTRLTVV.

This chain uses TRBV7-6 with TRBJ2-7, with a tentative D call TRBD1 (6 bases). This CDR3 spans 15 amino acids. Looked up from germline, CDR1 is SGHVS and CDR2 is FNYEAQ. Trimming removed 4 bases at V and 5 bases at J, with 18 bases between. The CDR3 DNA is TGTGCCAGCAGCTCCGACAGGCCTTTTCCTAACGAGCAGTACTTC. Translation: CASSSDRPFPNEQYF.

This sequence joins TRBV2 and TRBJ2-7, with D tentatively TRBD1 (7 bases). Trimming took 6 bases from V and 3 from J, leaving 18 bases between them. The CDR3 is made up of 15 amino acids. In germline, CDR1 is SNHLY, CDR2 FYNNEI. CDR3 in amino acids: CASSPRERGLYEQYF. CDR3 in DNA: TGTGCCAGCAGCCCCCGGGAGAGGGGGCTCTACGAGCAGTACTTC.

This chain links TRBV7-9 with TRBJ1-2; 7 positions match TRBD1. The CDR3 runs to 14 residues. V dropped 5 bases and J dropped 4; count of bases not matched to a gene: 7. Germline V gene sequence: CDR1 SEHNR, CDR2 FQNEAQ (reference sequence). CDR3 amino acids: CASSQKGQIYGYTF. In nucleotides, the CDR3 is TGTGCCAGCAGCCAAAAGGGACAGATCTATGGCTACACCTTC.

This clone has just a few counts. The chain carries TRBV2 and TRBJ1-1; D remains ambiguous. The CDR3 consists of 16 residues. V was pared by 8 bases and J by 3 bases, with 22 bases between. Germline CDR1 is SNHLY and CDR2 is FYNNEI. The DNA for the CDR3 is TGTGCCAGCGAGGCCAGTCTCTTAGAAGGTGACACTGAAGCTTTCTTT. Its translation is CASEASLLEGDTEAFF. Drawing the rest from reference TRBV2 and TRBJ1-1, the complete variable domain is EPEVTQTPSHQVTQMGQEVILRCVPISNHLYFYWYRQILGQKVEFLVSFYNNEISEKSEIFDDQFSVERPDGSNFTLKIRSTKLEDSAMYFCASEASLLEGDTEAFFGQGTRLTVV.

This clone occurred a few times. The chain recombines TRBV7-9 with TRBJ2-1, with 7 bases fitting TRBD2. The J segment lost 4 bases and the V segment lost 3 bases, leaving 12 bases of the junction unmatched. The CDR3 extends over 17 amino acids. Germline CDR1 is SEHNR and CDR2 is FQNEAQ (reference sequence). CDR3 protein: CASSLPLAGYTYNEQFF. The DNA of the CDR3 is TGTGCCAGCAGCTTGCCGTTAGCGGGCTATACATACAATGAGCAGTTCTTC.

This clone was seen once. The V gene is TRBV28, the J gene TRBJ1-5; no reliable D call. Germline V gene lookup returns CDR1 MDHEN and CDR2 SYDVKM. The CDR3 spans 12 residues. The V gene lost 5 bases and the J gene lost 6 bases, with 8 bases spanning the gap. The CDR3, as DNA: TGTGCCAGCAGTCTTCCAGGTCAGCCCCAGCATTTT. It translates to CASSLPGQPQHF.

V and J are TRBV7-9 and TRBJ2-7, with 9 bases that match TRBD1. V shed 1 base and J 6 bases; nucleotides not matched to a gene: 7. The CDR3 totals 15 residues. CDR1 and CDR2 from the germline V gene are SEHNR and FQNEAQ (reference sequence). CDR3: CASSLGWGQGSEQYF. The CDR3 bases are TGTGCCAGCAGCTTAGGGTGGGGACAGGGTTCCGAGCAGTACTTC.

This clone turned up a few times. The genes are TRBV9 and TRBJ2-2; tentatively, D is TRBD1 (5 bases). Germline CDR1 and CDR2: SGDLS and YYNGEE. Between the trimmed V and J ends, which lost 2 bases and 7 bases, there was a span of 9 bases. The CDR3 is 13 residues long. The DNA for the CDR3 is TGTGCCAGCAGCGTCCAGGGCGACGGGGAGCTGTTTTTT. Its translation: CASSVQGDGELFF.

In this sample, this clone turned up a few times. A read error may produce the germline difference seen at one junction end. The gene calls are TRBV28 and TRBJ2-7, with TRBD1 matching 11 bases. The CDR3 consists of 13 residues. Per germline, CDR1 MDHEN and CDR2 SYDVKM. The CDR3 region is CASSLPGQGGAIF. CDR3 sequence (DNA): TGTGCCAGCAGTTTACCGGGACAGGGGGGAGCTATCTTC.

A few counts support this clone. This rearrangement joins TRBV6-4 to TRBJ1-1; possible D gene TRBD1, 5 bases. CDR3 length equals 14 residues. Per germline, CDR1 MRHNA and CDR2 SNTAGT. V was shortened by 8 bases and J by 4 bases, with 17 bases between the two germline ends. The CDR3 protein is CASSQGGRPTEAFF. DNA of the CDR3: TGTGCCAGCTCGCAGGGAGGTCGGCCCACTGAAGCTTTCTTT.

The chain employs TRBV6-1 and TRBJ1-5; TRBD1 agrees at 8 bases. Trimming took 4 bases from V and 4 from J; bases not matched to a gene: 9. CDR1 is MNHNS, CDR2 SASEGT, per germline. The CDR3 loop spans 16 amino acids. The CDR3 bases are TGTGCCAGCAGTGGGCAACAGGGGGTAACGAATCAGCCCCAGCATTTT. Encoded protein: CASSGQQGVTNQPQHF.

The chain joins TRBV7-2 to TRBJ1-5, with unresolved D. The CDR3 is 14 amino acids. Trimming took off 5 bases at V and 2 bases at J, with 10 bases between the two ends. Germline V lookup: CDR1 SGHTA, CDR2 FQGNSA. The CDR3 loop reads CASSPSGGNQPQHF. DNA of the CDR3: TGTGCCAGCAGCCCTTCCGGGGGCAATCAGCCCCAGCATTTT.

The V gene is TRBV30, the J gene TRBJ1-2, with TRBD1 matching over 9 bases. Trimming cost V 3 bases and J 2 bases; bases outside gene matches: 7. The CDR3 is made up of 15 amino acids. Germline loops: CDR1 GTSNPN, CDR2 SVGIG (reference sequence). The CDR3 protein is CAWRGTGTGNYGYTF. CDR3 sequence (DNA): TGTGCCTGGAGAGGGACCGGGACAGGGAACTATGGCTACACCTTC.

This clone was counted only a few times. The chain links TRBV9 to TRBJ1-1; the D is unclear. Trimming removed 1 base at V and 5 bases at J, with 12 bases between. CDR1 SGDLS and CDR2 YYNGEE come from the germline V gene. This CDR3 has 14 amino acids. The CDR3 here is CASSVIPGTTEAFF. In DNA, the CDR3 is TGTGCCAGCAGCGTAATCCCGGGTACGACTGAAGCTTTCTTT.

This sequence joins TRBV18 and TRBJ2-7; 8 bases agree with TRBD1. The CDR3 loop spans 16 amino acids. V dropped 1 base and J dropped 2; count of bases not matched to a gene: 7. Per germline, CDR1 KGHSH and CDR2 LQKENI. The DNA of the CDR3 is TGTGCCAGCTCACCACAGGAGACAGGGGTTGCCTACGAGCAGTACTTC. Encoded protein: CASSPQETGVAYEQYF.

This clone was seen a few times. The chain combines TRBV28 with TRBJ2-7; 8 nucleotides match TRBD2. J gave up 3 bases and V 6 bases, and 10 bases lay outside the gene matches. Germline V CDR1 and CDR2: MDHEN, SYDVKM. There are 15 residues in the CDR3. The CDR3 reads CASRRTSGLSYEQYF. CDR3 bases: TGTGCCAGCAGACGTACTAGCGGACTAAGCTACGAGCAGTACTTC.

This clone has a handful of counts. The J gene is TRBJ2-3, the V gene TRBV7-9, with TRBD1 identical over 9 bases. The germline V gene has CDR1 SEHNR and CDR2 FQNEAQ (reference sequence). V lost 5 bases, J lost 5 bases, and 8 bases stayed unmatched. The CDR3 is 15 residues long. Here the CDR3 reads CASSPRQGVRDTQYF. In nucleotides, the CDR3 is TGTGCCAGCAGCCCGAGACAGGGGGTGAGAGATACGCAGTATTTT.

The CDR3: CASIQGGNHGYTF. CDR3 DNA sequence: TGTGCCAGCATCCAAGGAGGTAATCATGGCTACACCTTC. The chain couples TRBV28 to TRBJ1-2; no clear D gene. Per the germline V gene, CDR1 is MDHEN and CDR2 is SYDVKM. This CDR3 is 13 amino acids long. V lost 7 bases and J 6 bases, leaving 15 bases between the germline ends.

The chain has TRBV6-5 and TRBJ2-7, with a tentative D call TRBD2 (6 bases). Trimming pared 7 bases from V and 3 bases from J, leaving 19 bases between. CDR1 is MNHEY and CDR2 is SVGAGI in the germline V gene. This CDR3 is built from 15 residues. The CDR3 loop reads CASNPRATSFYEQYF. In DNA, the CDR3 is TGTGCCAGCAACCCCAGGGCAACTAGCTTCTACGAGCAGTACTTC.

The V gene is TRBV4-1, the J gene TRBJ2-6; 12 bases map to TRBD2. The V segment lost 4 bases and the J segment 4 bases; nucleotides outside the gene matches: 5. Germline CDR1 is MGHRA and CDR2 is YSYEKL. The CDR3 consists of 17 residues. The CDR3 sequence: CASSPTSGGAGANVLTF. CDR3 DNA: TGCGCCAGCAGCCCGACTAGCGGGGGCGCCGGGGCCAACGTCCTGACTTTC.

The gene calls are TRBV10-3 and TRBJ2-2; tentative D call: TRBD1 (6 bases). Trimming cost V 5 bases and J 6 bases, with 16 bases left between them. CDR3 length: 15 residues. CDR1 ENHRY and CDR2 SYGVKD come from the germline V gene. CDR3 nucleotides: TGTGCCATCAGTCCACAGGGTAGGAGCGCCGGGGAGCTGTTTTTT. Translating gives CAISPQGRSAGELFF.

The rearrangement joins TRBV4-2 to TRBJ1-3; D is undetermined. The germline CDR1 and CDR2 sequences are LGHNA and YNFKEQ. This CDR3 region has 13 residues. Trimming stripped 3 bases from V and 8 bases from J, with 11 bases between. CDR3 sequence (DNA): TGTGCCAGCAGCCAGGGGAGGAGAGACACCATATATTTT. It codes for CASSQGRRDTIYF.

The rearrangement joins TRBV6-1 to TRBJ2-1; 11 bases line up with TRBD2. The CDR3 has 17 residues. The V gene's germline CDR1 is MNHNS and CDR2 SASEGT. J lost 5 bases, V lost 2 bases, and 8 bases had no gene match. Here the CDR3 DNA reads TGTGCCAGCAGTGAAAGGCTTCGACTAGCGGGGCACAATGAGCAGTTCTTC. This sequence encodes CASSERLRLAGHNEQFF.

CDR3 DNA: TGTGCCAGCAGCGTTTCGGGACAGGGGGCAATCTACGAGCAGTACTTC. Its protein product is CASSVSGQGAIYEQYF. The J gene is TRBJ2-7, the V gene TRBV9; TRBD1 agrees at 12 bases. Germline V lookup: CDR1 SGDLS, CDR2 YYNGEE. The length of the CDR3 is 16 residues. J gave up 3 bases and V 2 bases, and 6 bases lay outside the gene matches.

J is TRBJ2-5 and V is TRBV2, with TRBD2 matching 7 bases. The V gene end was trimmed by 0 bases and the J gene end by 0 bases; junction bases not matched to a gene: 1. The germline V gene encodes CDR1 SNHLY and CDR2 FYNNEI. CDR3 size: 15 residues. Here the CDR3 reads CASSEAGGYQETQYF. CDR3 nucleotides: TGTGCCAGCAGTGAAGCCGGGGGGTACCAAGAGACCCAGTACTTC.

The chain employs TRBV16 and TRBJ2-1; 11 bases map to TRBD1. Germline CDR1 and CDR2: KGHSY and FQNENV. This CDR3 region has 17 residues. V trimming: 0 bases; J trimming: 6 bases; junction bases outside the gene matches: 7. The CDR3 sequence is CASSQSGGTGGFNEQFF. CDR3 bases: TGTGCCAGCAGCCAATCGGGAGGGACAGGGGGTTTCAATGAGCAGTTCTTC.

The rearrangement uses TRBV2 and TRBJ2-5; TRBD1 aligns across 7 bases. The J call may be in error: the DNA end matches TRBJ2-7 better. The CDR3 spans 17 residues. CDR1 and CDR2 (germline): SNHLY, FYNNEI. The CDR3 DNA follows: TGTGCCAGCCTGGGGACAGAGGACAGTCCATCTTCCTACGAGCAGTACTTC. As protein: CASLGTEDSPSSYEQYF.

The sample holds one count of this clone. The chain employs TRBV7-2 and TRBJ1-5; 8 positions match TRBD1. Losses at the gene ends were 1 base for V and 6 bases for J; bases not matched to a gene: 2. Germline V lookup: CDR1 SGHTA, CDR2 FQGNSA. This CDR3 contains 14 residues. The CDR3 DNA sequence: TGTGCCAGCAGCTTAGGACAGGGGAGTCAGCCCCAGCATTTT. The encoded protein is CASSLGQGSQPQHF.

V gene TRBV30 combines with J gene TRBJ1-6, with a tentative D call TRBD1 (6 bases). Germline loops: CDR1 GTSNPN, CDR2 SVGIG (reference sequence). This CDR3 spans 15 amino acids. The V end was cut by 6 bases, the J end by 0 bases, with 12 bases between. The CDR3 here is CACRGRSSYNSPLHF. The CDR3 DNA follows: TGTGCCTGCAGGGGAAGGAGCTCCTATAATTCACCCCTCCACTTT.